This TCR beta chain was sequenced during a study of T cells expressing NK-cell markers (dated by TCRdb to the early 2020s). Study-level background: In sorted CD3+CD56+NKG2C+, CD3+CD56+NKG2C- and CD3+CD56-NKG2C+ T-cell subsets from 7 to 9 donors, TCR beta-chain repertoires were profiled. Seven of the eight sequenced donors were HCMV-seropositive and one was HCMV-seronegative. All eight donors whose samples were sequenced were randomly selected healthy volunteers, three of them men and five women. The libraries were sequenced on Illumina HiSeq 2000/2500, MiSeq or NextSeq, producing 2 x 150 bp reads.

As concerns this clonotype: This receptor's antigen is unknown.

Sequencer: Illumina HiSeq 2000. 5'RACE template switching, by which a universal primer site and unique molecular identifiers were added, was used to make TCR beta cDNA libraries. cDNA synthesis was primed from the TCR beta constant segment and was followed by two successive PCR amplification steps. On the study's bioinformatics: MIGEC was used to demultiplex reads and group reads by UMI, and MiTCR was used to assemble and quantify clonotypes. Only TCR cDNA sequences supported by at least two reads were kept to exclude erroneous sequences. The tcR package was used for downstream repertoire analysis, with clonotypes matched between fractions based on CDR3 nucleotide sequence plus V segment. VDJmatch was used to annotate antigen specificity against VDJdb, with one amino acid substitution in CDR3 allowed. After reprocessing by TCRdb, each CDR3 protein sequence is one entry, and no DNA is given. TCRdb's processing, not the study's, gives the V and J calls here. This specimen's table enumerates some 440,000 distinct CDR3 sequences. Of the sample, almost 1.5% is held by the ten largest clones.

CDR1 SSHAT and CDR2 FNYEAQ are derived from the germline V gene (reference sequence). Measured from the cysteine to the phenylalanine, the CDR3 is 14 residues long. This entry has no DNA. HCMV-specific IgG was detected in serum with a commercial ELISA kit to determine HCMV serostatus. Ficoll density gradient centrifugation was used to isolate peripheral blood mononuclear cells from blood. On the study overall, not on this receptor specifically: In six donors, the dominant CD3+CD56+NKG2C+ clonotypes were found to rank among the top 10 CD8+ clonotypes and to make up about 1.0-7.5% of CD8+ T cells. Whether the expanded NKG2C-expressing T cell clones were specific for HCMV antigens was left unclear. Those dominant clonotypes were again the most abundant among CD3+CD56-NKG2C+ cells in a handful of donors, at roughly 25-65%.

The receptor was isolated from a woman aged 45-59 years in good health. Donor details come from another sample of the same person, matched by shared clones. This sequence uses TRBV7-7 and TRBJ2-3; TCRdb reports TRBD1, a call that lacks DNA to check it against. Input material: blood T cells: a sorted CD56 or NKG2C T cell subset, CD4+ or CD8+ T cells, or bulk PBMC T cells (not recorded which). The CDR3 protein: CASSPGTSSDTQYF.